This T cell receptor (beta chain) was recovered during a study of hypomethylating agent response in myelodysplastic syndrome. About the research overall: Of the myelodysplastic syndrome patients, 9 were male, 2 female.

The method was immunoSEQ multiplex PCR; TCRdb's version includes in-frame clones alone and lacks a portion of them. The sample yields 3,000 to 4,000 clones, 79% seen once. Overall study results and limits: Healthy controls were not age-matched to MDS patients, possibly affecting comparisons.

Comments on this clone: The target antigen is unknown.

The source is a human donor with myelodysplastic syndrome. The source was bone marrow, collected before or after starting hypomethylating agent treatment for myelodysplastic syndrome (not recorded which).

CDR3 residues: CASSLDSHEQYF. The CDR3 nucleotides read TGTGCCAGCAGCTTAGATAGCCACGAGCAGTACTTC. The V and J genes are TRBV11-2 and TRBJ2-7; the D is unclear. CDR1 is SGHAT, CDR2 FQNNGV, per germline. The CDR3 contains 12 residues. Trimming cost V 0 bases and J 5 bases, with 5 bases left between them.